The 18 T cell receptor beta chains below all came from one sample that was sequenced in a study of cytomegalovirus exposure and HLA in healthy donors. PCR was performed using 60 Vbeta and 13 Jbeta primers. Clones were read by immunoSEQ multiplex PCR, and TCRdb kept only the in-frame ones, dropping some. Found here are about 170,000 clones, approximately 59% of them singletons; the top ten hold around 2.9%. Sequenced: PBMCs. The receptors come from a middle-aged man in good health and CMV-seronegative.

The chain links TRBV5-4 to TRBJ1-2; D is unclear. Trimming took 6 bases from V and 2 from J, leaving 17 bases between them. This CDR3 has 15 amino acids. Looked up from germline, CDR1 is SGHNT and CDR2 is YYREEE (reference sequence). The CDR3 DNA reads TGTGCCAGCAACCGTTCGGGAGGGAACAACTATGGCTACACCTTC. This sequence encodes CASNRSGGNNYGYTF.

V gene TRBV7-8 combines with J gene TRBJ1-1, with D tentatively TRBD1 (6 bases). The V end lost 1 base, the J end lost 6 bases, and 9 bases lay between the germline ends. From germline, CDR1 is SGHVS and CDR2 FQNEAQ. The CDR3 loop spans 13 amino acids. The CDR3: CASSLDRVAEAFF. As DNA, the CDR3 is TGTGCCAGCAGCTTAGACAGGGTGGCTGAAGCTTTCTTT.

This clone was seen only a few times. The chain combines TRBV5-1 with TRBJ1-4; 9 bases line up with TRBD1. The CDR3 totals 17 residues. V was clipped by 4 bases and J by 0 bases; unmatched bases: 7. Germline CDR1 and CDR2: SGHRS and YFSETQ. In nucleotides, the CDR3 is TGCGCCAGCAGCGCCCGGGACAGGGCAGCAACTAATGAAAAACTGTTTTTT. This codes for CASSARDRAATNEKLFF.

The genes are TRBV5-1 and TRBJ1-6; 7 bases are a match to TRBD1. Germline loops: CDR1 SGHRS, CDR2 YFSETQ. Germline trimming cut 5 bases from V and 9 bases from J; bases unmatched to any gene: 11. This CDR3 has 15 residues. The CDR3 reads CASSNLGDSSSPLHF. The CDR3 region has the DNA TGCGCCAGCAGTAACCTGGGGGACAGCTCTTCACCCCTCCACTTT.

The J gene is TRBJ1-2, the V gene TRBV2; possible D gene TRBD1, 5 bases. Germline CDR1 is SNHLY and CDR2 is FYNNEI. The CDR3 length is 13 residues. Trimming took 6 bases from V and 5 from J, leaving 13 bases between them. CDR3 nucleotide sequence: TGTGCCAGCAGCGGGGGGGGAGGTTATGGCTACACCTTC. Protein product: CASSGGGGYGYTF.

CDR3 residues: CASSLKVARLYNEQFF. In nucleotides, the CDR3 is TGTGCCAGCAGCTTAAAGGTAGCGAGACTATACAATGAGCAGTTCTTC. The chain recombines TRBV13 with TRBJ2-1; TRBD2 is a possible D gene (5 bases). The CDR3 consists of 16 residues. The V gene's germline CDR1 is PRHDT and CDR2 FYEKMQ (reference sequence). Deletions cut 2 bases from V and 4 bases from J, with 15 bases between.

The V call is TRBV7-2, the J call TRBJ1-3; D unclear. V lost 7 bases to trimming and J lost 4 bases, with 11 bases between them. The CDR3 totals 13 residues. Germline CDR1 SGHTA, CDR2 FQGNSA. The DNA for the CDR3 is TGTGCCAGCAACCAGATTCAAGGAAACACCATATATTTT. Translated: CASNQIQGNTIYF.

Points on this clone: The junction shows a germline mismatch at one end, possibly a read error. The chain links TRBV7-9 to TRBJ2-5; the D gene is possibly TRBD2 (6 bases). Germline V CDR1 and CDR2: SEHNR, FQNEAQ (reference sequence). This CDR3 comprises 15 residues. CDR3 sequence: CSSSLSGTLNETQYF. The DNA for the CDR3 is TGTTCCAGCAGCTTATCCGGGACTCTTAACGAGACCCAGTACTTC.

This clone has just a few counts. The chain is built from TRBV4-1 and TRBJ1-1; D might be TRBD1 (5 bases). Trimming pared 4 bases from V and 1 base from J, leaving 13 bases between. Germline V lookup: CDR1 MGHRA, CDR2 YSYEKL. The CDR3 is 15 amino acids. This CDR3 reads CASSLSGLRNTEAFF. In nucleotides, the CDR3 is TGCGCCAGCAGCCTTTCGGGACTCCGGAACACTGAAGCTTTCTTT.

The chain joins TRBV7-3 to TRBJ2-7; no firm D call. CDR1 SGHTA and CDR2 FQGTGA come from the germline V gene. Deletions cut 1 base from V and 6 bases from J, with 10 bases between. This CDR3 is 13 amino acids long. The CDR3 bases are TGTGCCAGCAGCTTAATGCCTTCGGGCGAGCAGTACTTC. It encodes CASSLMPSGEQYF.

The CDR3 spells CATSRDGNRNYGGYTF. CDR3 coding DNA: TGTGCCACCAGCAGAGATGGAAACAGGAACTATGGAGGCTACACCTTC. The chain links TRBV15 to TRBJ1-2; maybe TRBD1 (5 bases). Trimming stripped 0 bases from V and 8 bases from J, with 19 bases between. This CDR3 region has 16 residues. Germline CDR1 is LNHNV and CDR2 is YYDKDF (reference sequence).

The chain links TRBV19 to TRBJ1-1; 7 positions match TRBD1. The V segment lost 5 bases and the J segment 2 bases; nucleotides outside the gene matches: 8. In germline, CDR1 is LNHDA, CDR2 SQIVND (reference sequence). CDR3 length: 15 amino acids. CDR3 protein: CASSVPGQFNTEAFF. CDR3 nucleotides: TGTGCCAGTAGTGTCCCGGGACAGTTTAACACTGAAGCTTTCTTT.

This clone occurred a few times. This chain joins TRBV6-5 and TRBJ1-2, with TRBD1 matching 7 bases. J lost 4 bases, V lost 6 bases, and 8 bases had no gene match. From germline, CDR1 is MNHEY and CDR2 SVGAGI. The CDR3 loop spans 14 amino acids. The CDR3 loop is CASRKSGQFYGYTF. The DNA of the CDR3 is TGTGCCAGCAGGAAATCGGGACAGTTCTATGGCTACACCTTC.

This clone is a singleton in its sample. The chain carries TRBV28 and TRBJ2-1; 13 bases are a match to TRBD2. Trimming cost V 3 bases and J 6 bases; bases outside gene matches: 5. The CDR3 extends over 16 amino acids. The germline V gene encodes CDR1 MDHEN and CDR2 SYDVKM. The CDR3 sequence is CASSFPRTSGGNEQFF. The CDR3 DNA follows: TGTGCCAGCAGTTTTCCTAGGACTAGCGGGGGCAATGAGCAGTTCTTC.

J is TRBJ1-6 and V is TRBV11-2; no clear D gene. Germline V gene sequence: CDR1 SGHAT, CDR2 FQNNGV. CDR3 length: 12 residues. V lost 5 bases, J lost 10 bases, and 9 bases lay in between. CDR3 sequence: CASSPPQSPLHF. As DNA, the CDR3 is TGTGCCAGCAGCCCACCACAATCACCCCTCCACTTT.

This clone came up a few times. V is TRBV7-2 and J is TRBJ2-5; D not resolved. Trimming removed 5 bases at V and 5 bases at J, with 6 bases between. Germline V CDR1 and CDR2: SGHTA, FQGNSA. There are 11 residues in the CDR3. The CDR3: CASSPGETQYF. The CDR3 DNA sequence: TGTGCCAGCAGCCCCGGGGAGACCCAGTACTTC. Using reference TRBV7-2 and TRBJ2-5 for the parts outside the CDR3, the full variable domain is GAGVSQSPSNKVTEKGKDVELRCDPISGHTALYWYRQSLGQGLEFLIYFQGNSAPDKSGLPSDRFSAERTGGSVSTLTIQRTQQEDSAVYLCASSPGETQYFGPGTRLLVL.

The chain has TRBV27 and TRBJ2-5; maybe TRBD2 (5 bases). The CDR3 extends over 15 amino acids. Germline values: CDR1 MNHEY, CDR2 SMNVEV (reference sequence). V lost 5 bases and J 2 bases, leaving 15 bases between the germline ends. CDR3 DNA sequence: TGTGCCAGCAGTACGCCGGGCCGGGGTCAAGAGACCCAGTACTTC. This gives the protein CASSTPGRGQETQYF.

This clone was seen a handful of times. V and J are TRBV9 and TRBJ2-5, with 7 bases identical to TRBD1. The CDR3 is 15 residues long. Germline CDR1 reads SGDLS; CDR2 reads YYNGEE. The V gene end was trimmed by 2 bases and the J gene end by 5 bases; junction bases not matched to a gene: 9. This CDR3 reads CASSVTTGARETQYF. Written as DNA, the CDR3 is TGTGCCAGCAGCGTTACAACAGGGGCAAGGGAGACCCAGTACTTC.